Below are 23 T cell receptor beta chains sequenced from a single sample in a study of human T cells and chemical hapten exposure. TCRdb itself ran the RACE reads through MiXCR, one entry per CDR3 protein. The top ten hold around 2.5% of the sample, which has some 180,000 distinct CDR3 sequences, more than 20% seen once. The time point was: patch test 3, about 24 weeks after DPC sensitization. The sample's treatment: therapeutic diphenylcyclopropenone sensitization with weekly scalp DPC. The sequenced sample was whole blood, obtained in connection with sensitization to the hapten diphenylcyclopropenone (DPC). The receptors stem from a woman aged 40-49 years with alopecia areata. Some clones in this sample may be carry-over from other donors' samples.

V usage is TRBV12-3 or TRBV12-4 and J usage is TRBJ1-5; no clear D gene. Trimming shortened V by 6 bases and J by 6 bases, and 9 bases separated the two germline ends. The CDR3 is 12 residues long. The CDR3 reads CASSLETQPQHF. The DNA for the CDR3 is TGTGCCAGCAGCCTTGAGACTCAGCCCCAGCATTTT.

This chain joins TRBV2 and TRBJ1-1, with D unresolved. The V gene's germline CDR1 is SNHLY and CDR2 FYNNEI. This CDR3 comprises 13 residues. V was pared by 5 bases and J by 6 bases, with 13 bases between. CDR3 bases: TGTGCCAGCAGTCCCAGTCTAAGGGCTGAAGCTTTCTTT. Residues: CASSPSLRAEAFF.

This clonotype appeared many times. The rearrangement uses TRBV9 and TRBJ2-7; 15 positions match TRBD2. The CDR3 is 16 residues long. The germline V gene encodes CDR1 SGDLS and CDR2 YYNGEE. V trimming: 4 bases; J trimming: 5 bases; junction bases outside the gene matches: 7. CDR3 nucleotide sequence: TGTGCCAGCAGCCCCGGACTAGCGGGAGGGGTCGACGAGCAGTACTTC. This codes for CASSPGLAGGVDEQYF.

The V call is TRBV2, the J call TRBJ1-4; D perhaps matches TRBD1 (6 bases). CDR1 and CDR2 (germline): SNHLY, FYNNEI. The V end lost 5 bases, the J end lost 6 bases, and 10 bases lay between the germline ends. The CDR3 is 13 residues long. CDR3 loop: CASSFNRDEKLFF. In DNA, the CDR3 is TGTGCCAGCAGTTTTAACAGGGATGAAAAACTGTTTTTT.

CDR3 bases: TGTGCCAGCAGTGCCCGGGGCGGAGAGACCCAGTACTTC. Translation: CASSARGGETQYF. The chain has TRBV28 and TRBJ2-5; the D call may be TRBD1 or TRBD2 (5 bases each). This CDR3 has 13 residues. V was pared by 5 bases and J by 4 bases, with 11 bases between. Germline V gene data show CDR1 as MDHEN and CDR2 as SYDVKM.

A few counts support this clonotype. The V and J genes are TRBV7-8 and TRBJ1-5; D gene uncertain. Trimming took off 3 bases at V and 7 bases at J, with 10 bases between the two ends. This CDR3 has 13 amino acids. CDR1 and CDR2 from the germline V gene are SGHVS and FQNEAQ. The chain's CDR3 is CASSFTLQQPQHF. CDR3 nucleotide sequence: TGTGCCAGCAGCTTCACCCTCCAGCAGCCCCAGCATTTT.

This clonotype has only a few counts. This CDR3 reads CSFLDGNEKLFF. CDR3 nucleotides: TGCAGCTTCTTGGATGGTAATGAAAAACTGTTTTTT. V and J are TRBV29-1 and TRBJ1-4, with unresolved D. V lost 8 bases and J lost 4, with 11 bases in between. Germline V gene sequence: CDR1 SQVTM, CDR2 ANQGSEA. The CDR3 has 12 residues. The variable domain in full, with the rest retrieved from reference TRBV29-1 and TRBJ1-4, is SAVISQKPSRDICQRGTSLTIQCQVDSQVTMMFWYRQQPGQSLTLIATANQGSEATYESGFVIDKFPISRPNLTFSTLTVSNMSPEDSSIYLCSFLDGNEKLFFGSGTQLSVL.

The chain's CDR3 is CASSPGQGNYNEQFF. In nucleotides, the CDR3 is TGTGCCAGCAGCCCAGGACAGGGAAATTACAATGAGCAGTTCTTC. This chain uses TRBV12-3 or TRBV12-4 with TRBJ2-1; 8 bases line up with TRBD1. V gave up 6 bases and J gave up 4 bases; unmatched junction bases: 8. The CDR3 consists of 15 residues.

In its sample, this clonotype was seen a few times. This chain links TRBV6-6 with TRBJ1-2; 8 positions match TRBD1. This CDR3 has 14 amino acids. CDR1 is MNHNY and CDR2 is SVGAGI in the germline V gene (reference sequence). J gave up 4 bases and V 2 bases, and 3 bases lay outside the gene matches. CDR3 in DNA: TGTGCCAGCAGTTACCCGGACAGGGCCTATGGCTACACCTTC. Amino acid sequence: CASSYPDRAYGYTF.

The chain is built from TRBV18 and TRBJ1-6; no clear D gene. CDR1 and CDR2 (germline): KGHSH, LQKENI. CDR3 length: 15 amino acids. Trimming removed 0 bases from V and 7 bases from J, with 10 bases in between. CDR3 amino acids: CASSPPPATNSPLHF. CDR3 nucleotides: TGTGCCAGCTCACCACCGCCCGCTACCAATTCACCCCTCCACTTT.

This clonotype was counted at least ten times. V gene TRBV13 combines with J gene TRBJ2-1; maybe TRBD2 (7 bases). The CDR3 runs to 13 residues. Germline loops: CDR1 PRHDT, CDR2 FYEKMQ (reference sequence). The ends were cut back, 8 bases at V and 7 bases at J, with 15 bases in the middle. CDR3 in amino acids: CASGGAGANEQFF. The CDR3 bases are TGTGCCAGCGGGGGGGCGGGAGCTAATGAGCAGTTCTTC.

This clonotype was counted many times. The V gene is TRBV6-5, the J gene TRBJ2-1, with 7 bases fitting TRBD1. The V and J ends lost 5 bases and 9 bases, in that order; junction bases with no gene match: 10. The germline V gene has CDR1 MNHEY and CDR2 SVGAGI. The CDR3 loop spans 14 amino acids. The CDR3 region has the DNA TGTGCCAGCAGTACGAGGGACAGTAGTCCTGAGCAGTTCTTC. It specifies CASSTRDSSPEQFF.

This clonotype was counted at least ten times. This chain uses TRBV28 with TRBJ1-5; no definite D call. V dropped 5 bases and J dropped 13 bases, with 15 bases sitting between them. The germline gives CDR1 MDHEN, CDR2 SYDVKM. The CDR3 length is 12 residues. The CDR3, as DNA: TGTGCCAGCAGTCGCTCCGGGCGGCAGCAGCATTTT. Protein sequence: CASSRSGRQQHF.

CDR3 nucleotide sequence: TGTGCCAGCAGTTTAGGACTTCCGAGCACCATATATTTT. Amino acids: CASSLGLPSTIYF. V usage is TRBV12-3 or TRBV12-4 and J usage is TRBJ1-3, with D uncertain. CDR3 length: 13 amino acids. The V end lost 1 base, the J end lost 9 bases, and 10 bases lay between the germline ends.

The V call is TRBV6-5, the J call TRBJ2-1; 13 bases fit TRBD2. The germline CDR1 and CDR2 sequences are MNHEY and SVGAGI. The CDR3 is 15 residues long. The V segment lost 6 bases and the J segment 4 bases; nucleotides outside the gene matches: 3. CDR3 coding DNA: TGTGCCAGCAGCCGGACTAGCGGGAGATACAATGAGCAGTTCTTC. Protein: CASSRTSGRYNEQFF.

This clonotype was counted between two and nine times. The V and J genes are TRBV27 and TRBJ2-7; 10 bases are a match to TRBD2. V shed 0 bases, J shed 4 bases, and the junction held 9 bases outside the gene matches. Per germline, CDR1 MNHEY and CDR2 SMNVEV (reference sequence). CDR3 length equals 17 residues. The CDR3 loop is CASSLSKREGWIYEQYF. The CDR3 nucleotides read TGTGCCAGCAGTTTATCGAAGCGGGAGGGTTGGATTTACGAGCAGTACTTC.

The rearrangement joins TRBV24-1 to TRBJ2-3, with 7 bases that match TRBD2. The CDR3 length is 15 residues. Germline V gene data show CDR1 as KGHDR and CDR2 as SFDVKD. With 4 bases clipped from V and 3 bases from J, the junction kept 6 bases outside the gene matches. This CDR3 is CATSDSGTITDTQYF. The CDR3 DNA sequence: TGTGCCACCAGTGACTCCGGGACTATAACAGATACGCAGTATTTT.

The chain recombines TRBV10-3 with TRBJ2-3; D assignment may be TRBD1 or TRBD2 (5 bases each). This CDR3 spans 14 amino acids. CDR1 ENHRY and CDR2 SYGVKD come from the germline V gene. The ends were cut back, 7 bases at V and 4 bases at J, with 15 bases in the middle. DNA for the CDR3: TGTGCCATCATGGGACCCACAGGTGCAGATACGCAGTATTTT. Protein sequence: CAIMGPTGADTQYF.

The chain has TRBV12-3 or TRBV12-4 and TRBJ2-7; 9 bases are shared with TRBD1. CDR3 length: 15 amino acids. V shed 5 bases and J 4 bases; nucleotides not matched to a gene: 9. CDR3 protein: CASSIRDRALYEQYF. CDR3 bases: TGTGCCAGCAGTATCCGGGACAGGGCACTTTACGAGCAGTACTTC.

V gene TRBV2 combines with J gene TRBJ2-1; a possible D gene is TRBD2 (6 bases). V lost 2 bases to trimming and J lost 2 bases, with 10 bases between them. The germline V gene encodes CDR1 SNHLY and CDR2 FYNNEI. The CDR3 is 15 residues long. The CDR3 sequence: CASSEMGGAYNEQFF. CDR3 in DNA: TGTGCCAGCAGTGAAATGGGGGGAGCCTACAATGAGCAGTTCTTC.

The CDR3 DNA follows: TGTGCCAGCGGGGGGACACCGACAGATACGCAGTATTTT. Protein sequence: CASGGTPTDTQYF. The chain has TRBV25-1 and TRBJ2-3, with D perhaps assigned TRBD1 or TRBD2 (6 bases each). The CDR3 extends over 13 amino acids. V was pared by 8 bases and J by 3 bases, with 12 bases between. From germline, CDR1 is MGHDK and CDR2 SYGVNS.

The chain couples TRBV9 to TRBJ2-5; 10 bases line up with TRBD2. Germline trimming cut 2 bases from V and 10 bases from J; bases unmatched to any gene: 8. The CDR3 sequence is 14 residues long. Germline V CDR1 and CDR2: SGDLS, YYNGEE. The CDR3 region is CASSVGLASRDQYF. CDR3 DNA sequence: TGTGCCAGCAGCGTGGGACTAGCGAGCCGAGACCAGTACTTC.

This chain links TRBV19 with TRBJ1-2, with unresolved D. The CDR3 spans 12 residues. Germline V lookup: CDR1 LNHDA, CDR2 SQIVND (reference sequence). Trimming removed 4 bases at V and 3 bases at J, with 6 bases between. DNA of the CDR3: TGTGCCAGTAGTAACGGGTACTATGGCTACACCTTC. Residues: CASSNGYYGYTF.